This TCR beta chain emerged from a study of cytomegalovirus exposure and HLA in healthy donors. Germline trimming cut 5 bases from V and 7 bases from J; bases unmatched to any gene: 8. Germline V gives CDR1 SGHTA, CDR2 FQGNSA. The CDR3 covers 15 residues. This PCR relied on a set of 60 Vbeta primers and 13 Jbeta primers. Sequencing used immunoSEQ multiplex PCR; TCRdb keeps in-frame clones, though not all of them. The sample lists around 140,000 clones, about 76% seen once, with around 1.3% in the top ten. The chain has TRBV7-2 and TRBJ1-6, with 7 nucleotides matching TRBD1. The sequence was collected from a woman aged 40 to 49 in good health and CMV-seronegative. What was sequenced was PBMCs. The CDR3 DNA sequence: TGTGCCAGCAGCGGAATGGGACAGAGCAATTCACCCCTCCACTTT. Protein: CASSGMGQSNSPLHF.